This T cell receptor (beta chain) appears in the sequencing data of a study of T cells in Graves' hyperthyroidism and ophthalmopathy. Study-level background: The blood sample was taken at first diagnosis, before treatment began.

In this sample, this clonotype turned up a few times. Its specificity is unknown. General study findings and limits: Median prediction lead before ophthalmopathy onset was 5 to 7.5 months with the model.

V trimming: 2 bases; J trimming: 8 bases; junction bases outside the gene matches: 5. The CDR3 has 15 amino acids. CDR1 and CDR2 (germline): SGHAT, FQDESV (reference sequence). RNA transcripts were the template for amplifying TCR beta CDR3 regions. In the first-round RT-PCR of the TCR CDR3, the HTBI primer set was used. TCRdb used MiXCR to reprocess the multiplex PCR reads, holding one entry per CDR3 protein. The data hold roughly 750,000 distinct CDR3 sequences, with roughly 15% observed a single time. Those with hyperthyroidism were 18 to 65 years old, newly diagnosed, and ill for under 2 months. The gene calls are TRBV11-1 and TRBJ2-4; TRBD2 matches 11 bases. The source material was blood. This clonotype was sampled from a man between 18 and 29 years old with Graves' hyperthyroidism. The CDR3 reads CASSLTSGSFDIQYF. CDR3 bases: TGTGCCAGCAGCTTAACTAGCGGGAGCTTTGACATTCAGTACTTC.